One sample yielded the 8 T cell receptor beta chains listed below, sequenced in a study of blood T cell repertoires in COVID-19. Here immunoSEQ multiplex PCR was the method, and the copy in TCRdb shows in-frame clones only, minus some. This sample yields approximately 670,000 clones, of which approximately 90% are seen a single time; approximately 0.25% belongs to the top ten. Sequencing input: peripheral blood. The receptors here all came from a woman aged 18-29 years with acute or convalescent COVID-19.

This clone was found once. The chain's CDR3 is CASSKRQGEWTGNTIYF. The CDR3 DNA is TGTGCCAGCAGCAAAAGACAGGGGGAATGGACTGGAAACACCATATATTTT. V and J are TRBV11-2 and TRBJ1-3, with 9 bases identical to TRBD1. This CDR3 has 17 amino acids. Germline CDR1 reads SGHAT; CDR2 reads FQNNGV. With 5 bases clipped from V and 2 bases from J, the junction kept 10 bases outside the gene matches.

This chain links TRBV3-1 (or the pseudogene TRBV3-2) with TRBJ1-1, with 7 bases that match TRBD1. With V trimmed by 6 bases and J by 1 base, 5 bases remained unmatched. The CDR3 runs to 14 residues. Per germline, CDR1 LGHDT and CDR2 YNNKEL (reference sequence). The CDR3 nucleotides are TGTGCCAGCAGACCCCGACAGGGGAACACTGAAGCTTTCTTT. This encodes CASRPRQGNTEAFF.

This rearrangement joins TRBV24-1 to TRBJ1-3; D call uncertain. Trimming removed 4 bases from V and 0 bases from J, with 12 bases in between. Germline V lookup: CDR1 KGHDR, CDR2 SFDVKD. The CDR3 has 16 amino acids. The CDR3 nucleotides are TGTGCCACCAGTGACCCTACGGGGTCCTCTGGAAACACCATATATTTT. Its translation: CATSDPTGSSGNTIYF.

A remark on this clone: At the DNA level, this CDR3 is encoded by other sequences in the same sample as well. The CDR3 region has the DNA TGTGCCAGCAGCCCTACAGGGGGCAGCTATGGCTACACCTTC. This codes for CASSPTGGSYGYTF. V gene TRBV7-2 combines with J gene TRBJ1-2, with TRBD1 matching over 9 bases. With 5 bases clipped from V and 4 bases from J, the junction kept 5 bases outside the gene matches. The CDR3 spans 14 residues. The germline V gene has CDR1 SGHTA and CDR2 FQGNSA.

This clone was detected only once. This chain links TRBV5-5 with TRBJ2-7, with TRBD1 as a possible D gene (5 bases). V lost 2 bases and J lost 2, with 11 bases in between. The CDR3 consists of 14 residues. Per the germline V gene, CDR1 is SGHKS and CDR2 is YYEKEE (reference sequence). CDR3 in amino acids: CASSFFQGAYEQYF. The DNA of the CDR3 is TGTGCCAGCAGCTTCTTTCAGGGCGCCTACGAGCAGTACTTC.

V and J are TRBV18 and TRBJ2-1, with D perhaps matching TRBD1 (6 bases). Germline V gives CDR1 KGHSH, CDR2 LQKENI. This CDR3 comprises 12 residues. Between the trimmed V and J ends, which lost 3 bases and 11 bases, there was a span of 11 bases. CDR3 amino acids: CASSPPRDKQFF. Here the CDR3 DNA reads TGTGCCAGCTCACCTCCGAGGGACAAGCAGTTCTTC.

The DNA of the CDR3 is TGTGCCAGCAGTTACACCGGGAGCCGGGAGCTGTTTTTT. It specifies CASSYTGSRELFF. V and J are TRBV6-5 and TRBJ2-2; a possible D gene is TRBD2 (6 bases). In germline, CDR1 is MNHEY, CDR2 SVGAGI. Trimming pared 2 bases from V and 9 bases from J, leaving 10 bases between. This CDR3 contains 13 residues.

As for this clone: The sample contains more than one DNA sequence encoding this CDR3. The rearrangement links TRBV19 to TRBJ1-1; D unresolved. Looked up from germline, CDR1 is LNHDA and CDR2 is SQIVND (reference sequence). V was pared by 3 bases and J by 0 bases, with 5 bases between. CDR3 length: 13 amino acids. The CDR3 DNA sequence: TGTGCCAGTAGTATCCTTATGAACACTGAAGCTTTCTTT. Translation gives CASSILMNTEAFF.